These 5 T cell receptor beta chains were all obtained from the same sample, sequenced in a study of shared clonotypes between healthy human individuals. Profiled with immunoSEQ multiplex PCR; TCRdb holds only in-frame clones, not every one. The data contain 2 million to 3 million clones, 93% of them seen just once; the ten biggest clones take up about 0.38%. Sequencing was performed on naive CD4+ T cells from PBMCs. The subset is: CD45RA+ positively selected. These TCRs come from a man in his late teens or twenties in good health. Some clones in this sample may be carry-over from other donors' samples.

The rearrangement uses TRBV7-9 and TRBJ1-2, with D tentatively TRBD1 (5 bases). Per germline, CDR1 SEHNR and CDR2 FQNEAQ (reference sequence). Trimming removed 5 bases from V and 6 bases from J, with 19 bases in between. The CDR3 contains 15 residues. The CDR3 DNA is TGTGCCAGCAGCCAGGGTGTGGAAGGGTTTGATGGCTACACCTTC. It specifies CASSQGVEGFDGYTF. The full variable domain, in which reference TRBV7-9 and TRBJ1-2 provide the parts outside the CDR3, is DTGVSQNPRHKITKRGQNVTFRCDPISEHNRLYWYRQTLGQGPEFLTYFQNEAQLEKSRLLSDRFSAERPKGSFSTLEIQRTEQGDSAMYLCASSQGVEGFDGYTFGSGTRLTVV.

As to this clone: Other DNA sequences in this sample translate to the same CDR3. The chain joins TRBV9 to TRBJ1-1; D unclear. The CDR3 is made up of 14 amino acids. Germline V lookup: CDR1 SGDLS, CDR2 YYNGEE. V shed 0 bases and J shed 0 bases, with 6 bases lying between them. This chain's CDR3 is CASSVDGMNTEAFF. CDR3 coding DNA: TGTGCCAGCAGCGTAGATGGGATGAACACTGAAGCTTTCTTT.

The chain joins TRBV5-1 to TRBJ1-1; D unclear. The CDR3 totals 15 residues. Deletions cut 4 bases from V and 3 bases from J, with 16 bases between. Germline V gives CDR1 SGHRS, CDR2 YFSETQ. The CDR3 region has the DNA TGCGCCAGCAGCCCACAGCCCATCGAGGACACTGAAGCTTTCTTT. This translates into CASSPQPIEDTEAFF. Based on the CDR3 plus reference TRBV5-1 and TRBJ1-1, the full variable domain is KAGVTQTPRYLIKTRGQQVTLSCSPISGHRSVSWYQQTPGQGLQFLFEYFSETQRNKGNFPGRFSGRQFSNSRSEMNVSTLELGDSALYLCASSPQPIEDTEAFFGQGTRLTVV.

This chain connects TRBV5-1 to TRBJ2-2; D uncertain. V lost 2 bases, J lost 0 bases, and 11 bases lay in between. The CDR3 covers 16 residues. In germline, CDR1 is SGHRS, CDR2 YFSETQ. The CDR3 DNA reads TGCGCCAGCAGCTTAGGACCGATGTCGAACACCGGGGAGCTGTTTTTT. Translated: CASSLGPMSNTGELFF.

With respect to this clone: The sample carries other DNA sequences with the same CDR3. This chain joins TRBV7-2 and TRBJ2-3; D not certain. The CDR3 is 13 amino acids. V was trimmed by 3 bases and J by 1 base, leaving 5 bases between them. The germline gives CDR1 SGHTA, CDR2 FQGNSA. CDR3 bases: TGTGCCAGCAGCTTCGGCGGCACAGATACGCAGTATTTT. This codes for CASSFGGTDTQYF.